This TCR beta chain was sequenced in a study of blood T cell repertoires in COVID-19. Study information: Sites in the United States, Italy and Spain provided acute and convalescent COVID-19 samples. In each case, the material was cDNA or gDNA derived from T cells, B-cell-depleted T cells, or PBMCs.

In the study's own analysis: Reference gene primer amplification gave nucleated cell count estimates. The table came from immunoSEQ multiplex PCR; TCRdb's copy has only in-frame clones and leaves some out. V and J calls and clone size are those listed in that table; D and trimming were worked out from the DNA. Of fewer than 25,000 clones in the sample, roughly nine tenths were seen once. Sequencing used peripheral blood. This clonotype was sampled from a man in his fifties with active COVID-19.

This CDR3 reads CASSQATAGYYNEQFF. The CDR3 DNA reads TGTGCCAGCAGCCAAGCAACAGCGGGGTATTACAATGAGCAGTTCTTC. The gene calls are TRBV4-2 and TRBJ2-1; 7 nucleotides line up with TRBD2. The CDR3 is 16 residues long. Germline values: CDR1 LGHNA, CDR2 YNFKEQ. The junction had 7 bases not matched to a gene; V was cut back by 1 base and J by 4 bases.